This T cell receptor (beta chain) originates from a study of blood T cell repertoires in COVID-19. Looking at the study overall: Italy, Spain and the United States were the sources of the convalescent and acute COVID-19 samples. T cells, B-cell-depleted T cells, or PBMCs supplied cDNA or gDNA.

Original processing notes: Counts of nucleated cells, estimated from reference gene primer amplification, were obtained. Here immunoSEQ multiplex PCR was the method, and the copy in TCRdb shows in-frame clones only, minus some. That table gives V, J and clone size, and the DNA gave D and trimming. The data show fewer than 70,000 clones, 85% seen once. With 5 bases clipped from V and 5 bases from J, the junction kept 8 bases outside the gene matches. Germline-derived CDR1 and CDR2 are LNHNV and YYDKDF (reference sequence). The CDR3 has 15 amino acids. This rearrangement joins TRBV15 to TRBJ2-3; 9 positions agree with TRBD2. The sequenced sample consisted of peripheral blood. The sequence came from a man in his fifties or sixties with acute or convalescent COVID-19. CDR3 sequence reads: CATSGWRGGGDTQYF. CDR3 DNA sequence: TGTGCCACCAGCGGGTGGCGGGGGGGTGGAGATACGCAGTATTTT. Full variable domain (missing parts from reference TRBV15 and TRBJ2-3): DAMVIQNPRYQVTQFGKPVTLSCSQTLNHNVMYWYQQKSSQAPKLLFHYYDKDFNNEADTPDNFQSRRPNTSFCFLDIRSPGLGDTAMYLCATSGWRGGGDTQYFGPGTRLTVL.